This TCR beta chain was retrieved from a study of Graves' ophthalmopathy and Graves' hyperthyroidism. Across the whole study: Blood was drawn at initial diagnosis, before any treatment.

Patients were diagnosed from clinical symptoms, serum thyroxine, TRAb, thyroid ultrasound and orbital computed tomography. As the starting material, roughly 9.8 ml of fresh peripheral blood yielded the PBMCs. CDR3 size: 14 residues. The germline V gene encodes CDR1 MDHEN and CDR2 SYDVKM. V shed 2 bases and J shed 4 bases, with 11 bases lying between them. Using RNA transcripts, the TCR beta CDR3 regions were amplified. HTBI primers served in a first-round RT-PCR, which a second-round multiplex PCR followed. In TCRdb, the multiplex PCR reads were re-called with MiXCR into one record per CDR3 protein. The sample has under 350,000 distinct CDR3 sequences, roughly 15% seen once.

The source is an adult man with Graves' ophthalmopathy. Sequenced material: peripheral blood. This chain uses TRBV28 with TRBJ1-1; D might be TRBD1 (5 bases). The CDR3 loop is CASSLAGRGTEAFF. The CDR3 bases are TGTGCCAGCAGTTTAGCAGGGCGGGGCACTGAAGCTTTCTTT. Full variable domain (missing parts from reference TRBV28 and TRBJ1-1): DVKVTQSSRYLVKRTGEKVFLECVQDMDHENMFWYRQDPGLGLRLIYFSYDVKMKEKGDIPEGYSVSREKKERFSLILESASTNQTSMYLCASSLAGRGTEAFFGQGTRLTVV.